This TCR beta chain was documented in a study of blood T cell repertoires in COVID-19. This clone occurred a few times. CDR1 is SGHDT and CDR2 is YYEEEE in the germline V gene. The V gene end was trimmed by 4 bases and the J gene end by 6 bases; junction bases not matched to a gene: 7. CDR3 size: 15 residues. Per the original methods: Estimated nucleated cell counts came from reference gene primer amplification. This table comes from immunoSEQ multiplex PCR, and its TCRdb copy is limited to in-frame clones, with some not included. V and J calls and clone size follow that table, whereas D and trimming were derived from the DNA. Among under 250,000 clones listed, 83% were seen once.

The J gene is TRBJ1-6, the V gene TRBV5-6; TRBD1 matches 7 bases. The sequence was collected from a human donor in a cohort sampled during active COVID-19. Sequenced material: peripheral blood. CDR3 protein: CASSPRGQRNSPLHF. DNA for the CDR3: TGTGCCAGCAGCCCAAGGGGACAGCGTAATTCACCCCTCCACTTT.